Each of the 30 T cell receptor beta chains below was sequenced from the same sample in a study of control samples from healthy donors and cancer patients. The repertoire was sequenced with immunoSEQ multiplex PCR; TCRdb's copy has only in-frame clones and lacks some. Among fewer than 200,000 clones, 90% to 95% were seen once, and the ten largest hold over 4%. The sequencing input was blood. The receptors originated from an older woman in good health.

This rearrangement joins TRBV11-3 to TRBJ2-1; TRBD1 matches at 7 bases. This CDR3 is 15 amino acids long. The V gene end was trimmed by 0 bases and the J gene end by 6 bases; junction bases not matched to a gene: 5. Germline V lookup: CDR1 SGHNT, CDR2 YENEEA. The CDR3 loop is CASSLEGAGGNEQFF. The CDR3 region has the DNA TGTGCCAGCAGCTTAGAAGGGGCAGGGGGCAATGAGCAGTTCTTC.

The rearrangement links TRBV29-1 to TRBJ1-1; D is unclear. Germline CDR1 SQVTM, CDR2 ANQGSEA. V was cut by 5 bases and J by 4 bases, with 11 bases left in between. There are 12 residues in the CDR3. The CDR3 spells CSVRSGVTEAFF. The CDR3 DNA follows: TGCAGCGTTCGTTCCGGGGTCACTGAAGCTTTCTTT.

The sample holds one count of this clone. This CDR3 is CATSDSYRETQYF. The CDR3 DNA reads TGTGCCACCAGTGACTCGTACCGAGAGACCCAGTACTTC. The chain uses TRBV24-1 and TRBJ2-5, with D unresolved. CDR3 length equals 13 residues. V lost 4 bases, J lost 4 bases, and 9 bases lay in between. The V gene's germline CDR1 is KGHDR and CDR2 SFDVKD.

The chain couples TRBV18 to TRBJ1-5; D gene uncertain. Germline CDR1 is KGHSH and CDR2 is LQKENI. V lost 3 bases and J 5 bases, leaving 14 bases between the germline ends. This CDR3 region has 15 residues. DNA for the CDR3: TGTGCCAGCTCACCTTTCGGAGGGAAATATCAGCCCCAGCATTTT. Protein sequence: CASSPFGGKYQPQHF.

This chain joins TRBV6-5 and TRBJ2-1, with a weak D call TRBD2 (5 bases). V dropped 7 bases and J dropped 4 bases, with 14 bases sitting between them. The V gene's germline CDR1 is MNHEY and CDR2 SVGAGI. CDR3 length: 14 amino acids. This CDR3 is CASTRPGSYNEQFF. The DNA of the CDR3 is TGTGCCAGCACCCGTCCGGGGAGTTACAATGAGCAGTTCTTC.

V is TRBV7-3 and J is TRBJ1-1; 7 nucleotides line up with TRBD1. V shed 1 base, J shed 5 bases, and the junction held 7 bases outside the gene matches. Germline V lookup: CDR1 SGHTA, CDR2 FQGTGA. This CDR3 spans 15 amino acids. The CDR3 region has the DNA TGTGCCAGCAGCTTAAACCCCCCAGGGGGGACTGAAGCTTTCTTT. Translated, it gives CASSLNPPGGTEAFF.

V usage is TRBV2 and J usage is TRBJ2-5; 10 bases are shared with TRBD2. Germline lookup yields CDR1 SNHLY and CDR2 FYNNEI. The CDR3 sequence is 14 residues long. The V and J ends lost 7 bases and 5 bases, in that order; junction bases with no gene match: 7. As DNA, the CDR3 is TGTGCCAGCAAATACCAGCGGGGGGGCGAGACCCAGTACTTC. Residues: CASKYQRGGETQYF. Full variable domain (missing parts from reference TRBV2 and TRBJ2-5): EPEVTQTPSHQVTQMGQEVILRCVPISNHLYFYWYRQILGQKVEFLVSFYNNEISEKSEIFDDQFSVERPDGSNFTLKIRSTKLEDSAMYFCASKYQRGGETQYFGPGTRLLVL.

The CDR3 nucleotides read TGTGCCAGCAGCCCCGGGGCGGGCTCTCGGGAAAATGAAAAACTGTTTTTT. Translated: CASSPGAGSRENEKLFF. The chain links TRBV7-9 to TRBJ1-4; a possible D gene is TRBD1 (5 bases). Germline lookup yields CDR1 SEHNR and CDR2 FQNEAQ (reference sequence). Trimming took off 5 bases at V and 5 bases at J, with 21 bases between the two ends. This CDR3 spans 17 amino acids.

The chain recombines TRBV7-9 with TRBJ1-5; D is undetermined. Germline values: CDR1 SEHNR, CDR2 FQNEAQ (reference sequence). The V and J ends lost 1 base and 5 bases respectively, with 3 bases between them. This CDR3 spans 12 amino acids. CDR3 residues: CASSLGDQPQHF. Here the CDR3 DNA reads TGTGCCAGCAGCTTAGGGGATCAGCCCCAGCATTTT.

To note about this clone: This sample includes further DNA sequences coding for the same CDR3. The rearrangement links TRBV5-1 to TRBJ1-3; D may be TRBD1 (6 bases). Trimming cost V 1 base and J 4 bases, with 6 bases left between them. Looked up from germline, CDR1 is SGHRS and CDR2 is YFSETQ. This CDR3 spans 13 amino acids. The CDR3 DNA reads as TGCGCCAGCAGCTTGACAGGGGGAAACACCATATATTTT. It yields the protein CASSLTGGNTIYF. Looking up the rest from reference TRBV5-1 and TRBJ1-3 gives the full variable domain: KAGVTQTPRYLIKTRGQQVTLSCSPISGHRSVSWYQQTPGQGLQFLFEYFSETQRNKGNFPGRFSGRQFSNSRSEMNVSTLELGDSALYLCASSLTGGNTIYFGEGSWLTVV.

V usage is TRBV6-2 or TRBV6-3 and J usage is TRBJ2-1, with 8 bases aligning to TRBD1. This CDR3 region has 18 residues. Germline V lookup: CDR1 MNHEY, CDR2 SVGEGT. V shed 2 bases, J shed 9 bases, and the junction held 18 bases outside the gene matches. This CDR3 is CASSYPRSRGPVTGEQFF. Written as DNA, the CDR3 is TGTGCCAGCAGTTACCCGAGGTCCAGGGGGCCTGTTACGGGTGAGCAGTTCTTC.

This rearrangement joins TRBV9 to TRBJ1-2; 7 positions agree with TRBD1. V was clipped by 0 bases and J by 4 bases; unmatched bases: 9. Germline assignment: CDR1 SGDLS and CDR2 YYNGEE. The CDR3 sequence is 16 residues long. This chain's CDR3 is CASSVGVLQGSYGYTF. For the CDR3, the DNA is TGTGCCAGCAGCGTAGGGGTCCTACAGGGGTCCTATGGCTACACCTTC.

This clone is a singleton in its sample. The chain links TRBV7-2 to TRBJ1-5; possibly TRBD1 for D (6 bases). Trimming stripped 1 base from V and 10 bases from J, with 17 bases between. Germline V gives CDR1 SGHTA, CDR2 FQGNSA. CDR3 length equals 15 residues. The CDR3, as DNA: TGTGCCAGCAGCTTAGAACGGTCCAGGGGTATTCCCCAGCATTTT. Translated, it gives CASSLERSRGIPQHF.

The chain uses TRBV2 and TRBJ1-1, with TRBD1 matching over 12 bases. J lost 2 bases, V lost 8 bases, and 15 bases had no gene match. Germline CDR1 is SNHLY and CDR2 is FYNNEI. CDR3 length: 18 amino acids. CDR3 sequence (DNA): TGTGCCAGCCTACCGGGACAGGGGGCCCGGCGCTCCAACACTGAAGCTTTCTTT. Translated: CASLPGQGARRSNTEAFF.

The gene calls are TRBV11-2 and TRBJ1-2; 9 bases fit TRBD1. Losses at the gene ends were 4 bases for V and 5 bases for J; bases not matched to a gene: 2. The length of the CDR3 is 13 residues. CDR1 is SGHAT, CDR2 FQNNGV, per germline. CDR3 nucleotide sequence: TGTGCCAGCAGCTCTGACAGGGGGTATGGCTACACCTTC. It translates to CASSSDRGYGYTF. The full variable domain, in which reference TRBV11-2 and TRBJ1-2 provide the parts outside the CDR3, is EAGVAQSPRYKIIEKRQSVAFWCNPISGHATLYWYQQILGQGPKLLIQFQNNGVVDDSQLPKDRFSAERLKGVDSTLKIQPAKLEDSAVYLCASSSDRGYGYTFGSGTRLTVV.

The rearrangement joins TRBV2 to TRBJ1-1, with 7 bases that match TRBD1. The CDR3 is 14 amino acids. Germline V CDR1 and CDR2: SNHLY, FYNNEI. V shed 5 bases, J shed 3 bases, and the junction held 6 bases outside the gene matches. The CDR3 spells CASSWEQGHTEAFF. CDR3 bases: TGTGCCAGCAGTTGGGAACAGGGGCACACTGAAGCTTTCTTT.

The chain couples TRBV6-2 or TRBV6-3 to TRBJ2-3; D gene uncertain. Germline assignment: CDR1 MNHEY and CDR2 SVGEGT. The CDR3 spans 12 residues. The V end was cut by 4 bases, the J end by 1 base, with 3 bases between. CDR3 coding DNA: TGTGCCAGCAGTTGGGGCACAGATACGCAGTATTTT. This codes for CASSWGTDTQYF.

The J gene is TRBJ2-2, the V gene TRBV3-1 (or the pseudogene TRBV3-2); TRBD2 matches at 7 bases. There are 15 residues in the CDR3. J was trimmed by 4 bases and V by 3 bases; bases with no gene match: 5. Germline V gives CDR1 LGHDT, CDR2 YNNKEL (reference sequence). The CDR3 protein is CASSQSPSGTGELFF. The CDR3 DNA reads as TGTGCCAGCAGCCAGAGCCCTAGCGGCACCGGGGAGCTGTTTTTT.

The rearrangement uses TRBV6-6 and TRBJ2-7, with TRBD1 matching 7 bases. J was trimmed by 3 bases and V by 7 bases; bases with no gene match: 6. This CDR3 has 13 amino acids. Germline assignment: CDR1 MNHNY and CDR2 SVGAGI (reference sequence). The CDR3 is CASTPRDSYEQYF. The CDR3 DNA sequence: TGTGCCAGCACCCCCCGGGACAGCTACGAGCAGTACTTC.

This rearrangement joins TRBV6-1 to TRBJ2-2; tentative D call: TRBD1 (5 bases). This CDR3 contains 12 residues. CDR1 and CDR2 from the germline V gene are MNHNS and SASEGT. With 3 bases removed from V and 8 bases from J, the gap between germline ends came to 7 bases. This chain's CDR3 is CASSDTGGELFF. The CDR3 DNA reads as TGTGCCAGCAGTGATACAGGAGGGGAGCTGTTTTTT.

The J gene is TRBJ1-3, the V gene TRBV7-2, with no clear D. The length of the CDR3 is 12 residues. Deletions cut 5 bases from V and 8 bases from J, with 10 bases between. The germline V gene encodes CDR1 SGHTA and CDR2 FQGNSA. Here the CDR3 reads CASSLTRDTIYF. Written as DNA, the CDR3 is TGTGCCAGCAGCCTGACACGCGACACCATATATTTT.

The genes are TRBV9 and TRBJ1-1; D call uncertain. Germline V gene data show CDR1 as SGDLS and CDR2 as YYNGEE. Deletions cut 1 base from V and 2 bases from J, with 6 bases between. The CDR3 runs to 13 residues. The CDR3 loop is CASSVSINTEAFF. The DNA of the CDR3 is TGTGCCAGCAGCGTATCGATAAACACTGAAGCTTTCTTT. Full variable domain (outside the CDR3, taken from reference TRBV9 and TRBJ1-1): DSGVTQTPKHLITATGQRVTLRCSPRSGDLSVYWYQQSLDQGLQFLIQYYNGEERAKGNILERFSAQQFPDLHSELNLSSLELGDSALYFCASSVSINTEAFFGQGTRLTVV.

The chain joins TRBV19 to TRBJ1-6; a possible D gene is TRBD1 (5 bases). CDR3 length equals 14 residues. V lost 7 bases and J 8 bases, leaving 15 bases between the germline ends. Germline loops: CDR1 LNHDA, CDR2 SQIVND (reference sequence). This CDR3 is CASTMAGLDSPLHF. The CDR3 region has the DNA TGTGCCAGTACCATGGCAGGGCTGGATTCACCCCTCCACTTT.

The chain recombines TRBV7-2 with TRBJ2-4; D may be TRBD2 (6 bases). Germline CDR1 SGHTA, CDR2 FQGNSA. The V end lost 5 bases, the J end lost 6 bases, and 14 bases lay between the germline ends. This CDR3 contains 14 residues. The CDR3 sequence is CASSQTSSLNIQYF. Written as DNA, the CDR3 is TGTGCCAGCAGCCAAACTAGCTCTCTAAACATTCAGTACTTC.

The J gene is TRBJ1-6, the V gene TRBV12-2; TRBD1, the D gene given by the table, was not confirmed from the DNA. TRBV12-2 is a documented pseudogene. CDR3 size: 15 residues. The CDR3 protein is CASRLVETENSPLHF. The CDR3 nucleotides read TGTGCAAGTCGCTTAGTGGAGACAGAGAATTCACCCCTCCACTTT.

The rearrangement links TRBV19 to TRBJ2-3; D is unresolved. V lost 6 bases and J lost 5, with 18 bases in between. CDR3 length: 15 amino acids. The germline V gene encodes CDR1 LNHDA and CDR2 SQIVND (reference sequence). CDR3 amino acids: CASSRTGPRVDTQYF. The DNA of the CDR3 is TGTGCCAGTAGCCGAACCGGGCCCCGGGTAGATACGCAGTATTTT.

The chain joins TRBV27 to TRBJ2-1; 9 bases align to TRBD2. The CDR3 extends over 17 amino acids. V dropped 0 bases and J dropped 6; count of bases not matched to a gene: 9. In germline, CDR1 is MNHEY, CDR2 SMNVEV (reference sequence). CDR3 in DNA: TGTGCCAGCAGTTTATCGCCCGTTGCGGGGGGGCGCAATGAGCAGTTCTTC. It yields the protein CASSLSPVAGGRNEQFF.

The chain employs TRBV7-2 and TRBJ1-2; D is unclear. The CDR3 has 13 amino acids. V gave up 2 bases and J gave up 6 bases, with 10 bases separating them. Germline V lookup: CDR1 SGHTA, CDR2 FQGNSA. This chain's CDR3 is CASSLQDGDGYTF. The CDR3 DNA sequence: TGTGCCAGCAGCTTACAGGATGGGGATGGCTACACCTTC.

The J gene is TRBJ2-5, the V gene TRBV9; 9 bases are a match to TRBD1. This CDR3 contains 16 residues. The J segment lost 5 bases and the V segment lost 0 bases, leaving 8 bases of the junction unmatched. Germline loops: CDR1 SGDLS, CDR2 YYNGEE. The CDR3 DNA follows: TGTGCCAGCAGCGTAGATGAAGGACAGGGGTGGGAGACCCAGTACTTC. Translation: CASSVDEGQGWETQYF.

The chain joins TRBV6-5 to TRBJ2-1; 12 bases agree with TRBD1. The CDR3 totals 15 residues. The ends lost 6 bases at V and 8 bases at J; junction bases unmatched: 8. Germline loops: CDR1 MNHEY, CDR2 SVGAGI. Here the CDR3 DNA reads TGTGCCAGCAGACACGGGGGACAGGGGGCGCATGAGCAGTTCTTC. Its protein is CASRHGGQGAHEQFF.